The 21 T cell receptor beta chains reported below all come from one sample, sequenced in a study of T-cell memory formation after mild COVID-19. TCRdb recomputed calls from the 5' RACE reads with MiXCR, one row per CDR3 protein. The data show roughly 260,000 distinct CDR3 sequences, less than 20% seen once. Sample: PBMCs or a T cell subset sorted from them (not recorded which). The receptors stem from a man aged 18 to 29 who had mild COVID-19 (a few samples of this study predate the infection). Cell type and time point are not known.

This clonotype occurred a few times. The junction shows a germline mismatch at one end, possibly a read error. The CDR3 loop is CASSAPGTAQETQYF. The CDR3 nucleotides read TGTGCCAGCTCAGCACCCGGGACGGCTCAAGAGACCCAGTACTTC. The genes are TRBV18 and TRBJ2-5; D tentatively fits TRBD1 or TRBD2 (5 bases each). The germline gives CDR1 KGHSH, CDR2 LQKENI. The length of the CDR3 is 15 residues. The variable domain in full, with the rest retrieved from reference TRBV18 and TRBJ2-5, is NAGVMQNPRHLVRRRGQEARLRCSPMKGHSHVYWYRQLPEEGLKFMVYLQKENIIDESGMPKERFSAEFPKEGPSILRIQQVVRGDSAAYFCASSAPGTAQETQYFGPGTRLLVL.

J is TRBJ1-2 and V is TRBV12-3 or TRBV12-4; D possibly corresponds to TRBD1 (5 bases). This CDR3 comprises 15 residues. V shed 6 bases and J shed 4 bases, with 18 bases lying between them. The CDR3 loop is CASSSMQGDAYGYTF. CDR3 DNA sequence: TGTGCCAGCAGCTCCATGCAGGGTGACGCCTATGGCTACACCTTC.

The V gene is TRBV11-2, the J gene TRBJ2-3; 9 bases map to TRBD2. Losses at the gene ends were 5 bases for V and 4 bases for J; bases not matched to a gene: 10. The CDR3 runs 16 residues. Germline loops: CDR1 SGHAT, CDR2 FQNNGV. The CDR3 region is CASSPRSAGGPDTQYF. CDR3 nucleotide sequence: TGTGCCAGCAGCCCACGGTCCGCGGGGGGGCCAGATACGCAGTATTTT. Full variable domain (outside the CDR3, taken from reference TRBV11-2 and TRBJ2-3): EAGVAQSPRYKIIEKRQSVAFWCNPISGHATLYWYQQILGQGPKLLIQFQNNGVVDDSQLPKDRFSAERLKGVDSTLKIQPAKLEDSAVYLCASSPRSAGGPDTQYFGPGTRLTVL.

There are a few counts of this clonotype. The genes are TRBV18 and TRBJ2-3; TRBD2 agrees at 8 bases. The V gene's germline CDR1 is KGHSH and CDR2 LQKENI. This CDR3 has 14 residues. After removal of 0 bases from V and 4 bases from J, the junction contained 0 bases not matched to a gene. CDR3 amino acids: CASSPPGLADTQYF. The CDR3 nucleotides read TGTGCCAGCTCACCACCGGGACTAGCAGATACGCAGTATTTT.

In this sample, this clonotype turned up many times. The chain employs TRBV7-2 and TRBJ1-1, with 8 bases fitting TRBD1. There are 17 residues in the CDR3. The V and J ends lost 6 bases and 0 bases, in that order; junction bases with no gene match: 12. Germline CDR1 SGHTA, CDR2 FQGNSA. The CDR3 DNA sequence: TGTGCCAGCAGGGGAGACAGGGGCAATTTACTGAACACTGAAGCTTTCTTT. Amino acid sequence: CASRGDRGNLLNTEAFF.

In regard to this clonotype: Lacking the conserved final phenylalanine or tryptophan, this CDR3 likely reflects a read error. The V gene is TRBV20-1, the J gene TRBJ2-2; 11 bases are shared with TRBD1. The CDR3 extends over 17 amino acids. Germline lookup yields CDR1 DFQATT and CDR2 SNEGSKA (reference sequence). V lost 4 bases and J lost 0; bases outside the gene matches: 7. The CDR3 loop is CSAKGQGASSNTGELFL. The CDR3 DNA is TGCAGTGCTAAAGGACAGGGGGCCTCTTCGAACACCGGGGAGCTGTTTCTT.

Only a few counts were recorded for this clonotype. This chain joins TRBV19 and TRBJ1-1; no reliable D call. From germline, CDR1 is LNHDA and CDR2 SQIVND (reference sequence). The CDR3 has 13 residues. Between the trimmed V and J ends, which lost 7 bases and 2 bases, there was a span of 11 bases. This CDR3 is CASTKEGNTEAFF. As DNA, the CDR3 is TGTGCCAGTACTAAGGAGGGAAACACTGAAGCTTTCTTT.

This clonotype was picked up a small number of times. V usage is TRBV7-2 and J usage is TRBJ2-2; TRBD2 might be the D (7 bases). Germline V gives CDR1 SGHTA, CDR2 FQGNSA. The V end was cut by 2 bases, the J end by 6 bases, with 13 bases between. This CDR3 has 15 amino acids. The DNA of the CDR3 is TGTGCCAGCAGCTTAACTTTGCGGGGGCCCGGGGAGCTGTTTTTT. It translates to CASSLTLRGPGELFF. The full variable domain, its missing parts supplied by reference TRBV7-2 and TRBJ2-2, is GAGVSQSPSNKVTEKGKDVELRCDPISGHTALYWYRQSLGQGLEFLIYFQGNSAPDKSGLPSDRFSAERTGGSVSTLTIQRTQQEDSAVYLCASSLTLRGPGELFFGEGSRLTVL.

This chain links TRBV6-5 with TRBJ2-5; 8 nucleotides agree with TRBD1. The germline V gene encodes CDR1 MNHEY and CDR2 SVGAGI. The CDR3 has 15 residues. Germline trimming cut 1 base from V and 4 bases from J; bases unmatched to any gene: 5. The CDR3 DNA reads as TGTGCCAGCAGTTACTTTCCAGGGGGCGTAGAGACCCAGTACTTC. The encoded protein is CASSYFPGGVETQYF.

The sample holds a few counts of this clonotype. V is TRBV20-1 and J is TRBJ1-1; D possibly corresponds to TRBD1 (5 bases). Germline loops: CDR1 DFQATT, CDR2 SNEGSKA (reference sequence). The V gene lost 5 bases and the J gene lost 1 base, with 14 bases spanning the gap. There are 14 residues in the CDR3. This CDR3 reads CSAARRGRNTEAFF. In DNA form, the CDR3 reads TGCAGTGCTGCCCGTCGGGGGAGGAACACTGAAGCTTTCTTT.

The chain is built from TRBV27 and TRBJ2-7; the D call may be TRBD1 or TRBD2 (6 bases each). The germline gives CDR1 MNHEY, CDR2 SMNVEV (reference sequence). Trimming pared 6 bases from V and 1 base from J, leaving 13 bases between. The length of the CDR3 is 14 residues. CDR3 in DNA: TGTGCCAGCAGCTCCGGGGGCCGATCCTACGAGCAGTACTTC. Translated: CASSSGGRSYEQYF.

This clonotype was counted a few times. CDR3 region: CASVRGLGRGETQYF. The DNA of the CDR3 is TGTGCCAGCGTCAGAGGGTTGGGACGTGGGGAGACCCAGTACTTC. The genes are TRBV7-3 and TRBJ2-5; D tentatively fits TRBD1 or TRBD2 (5 bases each). The V end was cut by 8 bases, the J end by 5 bases, with 21 bases between. The CDR3 spans 15 residues. The germline gives CDR1 SGHTA, CDR2 FQGTGA.

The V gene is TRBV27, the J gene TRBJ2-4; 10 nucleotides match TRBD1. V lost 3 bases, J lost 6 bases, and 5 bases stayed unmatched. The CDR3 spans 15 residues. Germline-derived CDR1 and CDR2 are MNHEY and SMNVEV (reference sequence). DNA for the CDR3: TGTGCCAGCAGTTTGGACAGGGGGAGTGGAAACATTCAGTACTTC. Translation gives CASSLDRGSGNIQYF.

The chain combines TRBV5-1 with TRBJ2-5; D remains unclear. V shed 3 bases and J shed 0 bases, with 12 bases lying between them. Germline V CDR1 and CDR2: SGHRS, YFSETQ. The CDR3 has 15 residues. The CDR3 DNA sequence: TGCGCCAGCAGCTGGGCTTGGGCGGACCAAGAGACCCAGTACTTC. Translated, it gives CASSWAWADQETQYF. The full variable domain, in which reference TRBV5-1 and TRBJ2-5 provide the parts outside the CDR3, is KAGVTQTPRYLIKTRGQQVTLSCSPISGHRSVSWYQQTPGQGLQFLFEYFSETQRNKGNFPGRFSGRQFSNSRSEMNVSTLELGDSALYLCASSWAWADQETQYFGPGTRLLVL.

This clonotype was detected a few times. In nucleotides, the CDR3 is TGTGCCAGCAGCTTAGCACGTAGCGGGGGGCGCAATGAGCAGTTCTTC. Translating gives CASSLARSGGRNEQFF. The rearrangement uses TRBV11-2 and TRBJ2-1; 10 bases align to TRBD2. This CDR3 region has 16 residues. After removal of 1 base from V and 6 bases from J, the junction contained 6 bases not matched to a gene. CDR1 is SGHAT and CDR2 is FQNNGV in the germline V gene. Together with reference TRBV11-2 and TRBJ2-1, the CDR3 gives the full variable domain: EAGVAQSPRYKIIEKRQSVAFWCNPISGHATLYWYQQILGQGPKLLIQFQNNGVVDDSQLPKDRFSAERLKGVDSTLKIQPAKLEDSAVYLCASSLARSGGRNEQFFGPGTRLTVL.

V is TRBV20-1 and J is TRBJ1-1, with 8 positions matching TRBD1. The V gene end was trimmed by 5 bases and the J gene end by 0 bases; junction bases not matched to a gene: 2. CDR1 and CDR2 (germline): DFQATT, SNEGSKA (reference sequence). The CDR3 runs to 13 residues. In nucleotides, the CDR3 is TGCAGTGCTCAGGGGGCCCTGAACACTGAAGCTTTCTTT. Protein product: CSAQGALNTEAFF.

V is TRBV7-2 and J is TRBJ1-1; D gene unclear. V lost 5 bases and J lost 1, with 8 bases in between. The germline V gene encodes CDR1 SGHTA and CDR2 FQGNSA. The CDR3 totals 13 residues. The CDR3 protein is CASSEDSNTEAFF. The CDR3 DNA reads TGTGCCAGCAGCGAGGACTCGAACACTGAAGCTTTCTTT.

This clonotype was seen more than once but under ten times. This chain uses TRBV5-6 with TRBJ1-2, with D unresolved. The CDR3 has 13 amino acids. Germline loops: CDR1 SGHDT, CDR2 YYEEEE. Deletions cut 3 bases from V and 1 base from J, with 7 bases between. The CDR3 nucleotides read TGTGCCAGCAGCTCGTCATTTAACTATGGCTACACCTTC. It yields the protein CASSSSFNYGYTF.

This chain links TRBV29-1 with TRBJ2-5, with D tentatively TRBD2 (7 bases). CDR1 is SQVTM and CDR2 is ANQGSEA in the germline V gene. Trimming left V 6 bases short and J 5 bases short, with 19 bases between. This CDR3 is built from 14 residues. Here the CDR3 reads CSVYPGGGRETQYF. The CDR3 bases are TGCAGCGTGTACCCGGGGGGCGGAAGGGAGACCCAGTACTTC.

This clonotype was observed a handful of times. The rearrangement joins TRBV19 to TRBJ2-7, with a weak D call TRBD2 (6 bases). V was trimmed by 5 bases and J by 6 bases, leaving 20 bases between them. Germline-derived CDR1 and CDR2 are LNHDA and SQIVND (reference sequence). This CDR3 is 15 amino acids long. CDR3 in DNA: TGTGCCAGTAGTCCTGGAGGGGCGCGAGGTCGCGAGCAGTACGTC. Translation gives CASSPGGARGREQYV.

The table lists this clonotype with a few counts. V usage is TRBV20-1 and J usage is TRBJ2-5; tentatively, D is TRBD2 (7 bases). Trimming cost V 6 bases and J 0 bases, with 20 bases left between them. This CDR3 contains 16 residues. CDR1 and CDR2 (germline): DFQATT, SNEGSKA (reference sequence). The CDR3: CSATGLGGPYQETQYF. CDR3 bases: TGCAGTGCCACGGGGTTGGGGGGGCCGTACCAAGAGACCCAGTACTTC.